Reported below is one TCR beta chain. The table lists this clone with a few counts. Its binding antigen is unknown. It has no much larger one-base neighbor in the sample; base qualities were not kept. These data originate in a study of cytomegalovirus exposure and HLA in healthy donors (TCRdb year 2017). Turning to the overall study: According to an earlier analysis of 587 of the donors, 150 million to 200 million T cells yielded 117 million unique TCR beta sequences and about 300 Gb of sequence data. An early release that covered fewer than 800 HLA-typed donors contained approximately 300 gigabases of sequencing data and tens of millions of unique TCR sequences. Of the approximately 400 genotyped donors, over 65% fell in the genetic ancestry cluster associated with self-reported Caucasian donors. The study aimed to test whether signatures of past pathogen exposure could be identified by cataloging public T cell receptors. The study profiled the T cell repertoires of fewer than 850 subjects by immunosequencing and related them to cytomegalovirus serostatus. A separate validation cohort of 90 to 150 different subjects was used in addition to the approximately 700-subject first cohort. To predict cytomegalovirus infection status, the study brought together high-throughput TCR immunosequencing, statistical association of individual TCRs with disease status, and machine learning. In a later analysis, previously published TCR beta repertoires from 666 donors were re-analyzed and high-resolution HLA genotyping was added so that TCR occurrence patterns could be studied. In the later analysis, no new phenotypic data were used to find candidate immune exposures; instead, reliance was placed on TCR beta sequences and their occurrence across donors. An earlier analysis of approximately 640 of the donors applied high-throughput TCR beta sequencing to assess whether each TCR beta V gene segment acted as functional or pseudogenic. Donor age, sex, ethnicity and CMV serostatus were compiled alongside the repertoire data. A later genetic analysis took genome-wide SNP genotypes for about 65% of the roughly 670 donors and used that subset as a discovery cohort. All discovery cohort repertoires had been generated using a single sequencing platform. HLA typing included class I and class II loci at four-digit resolution. Typing coverage differed by locus: A, B, C, DRB1 and DQB1 were typed in about 629-640 donors, DQA1 in roughly 500, DPA1 in around 600, and DPB1 in just under 490. A handful of DR-DQ haplotypes were treated as single units for association and clustering because of strong linkage in the cohort. On average, 235,054 unique TCR beta nucleotide sequences were sequenced per donor among 398 genotyped donors of the cohort, with around 19% of those sequences being non-productive. Overall results and qualifications from the work: Immune exposure information for the cohort was limited to CMV serostatus. In a later analysis, TCR association rates were found to vary across HLA loci, with the most associated TCRs seen for DRB1 alleles and the fewest for HLA-C alleles. In a later analysis, 16,951 TCR beta sequences were associated with specific HLA alleles at a false discovery rate of 0.05. In vitro tests confirmed that a few of the cytomegalovirus-associated TCR beta chains recognize cytomegalovirus antigens. A group of highly shared sequence variants was considered likely to be a technical artifact of the sequencing pipeline. Most CMV-associated TCR beta chains appeared to be HLA-restricted in a later analysis, and the HLA associations seemed to be driven largely by CMV exposure. Correlated functional status among segregating V segments might reflect linkage disequilibrium, but an unknown experimental factor could not be ruled out. In a later genetic analysis, fewer N-insertions in productive TCRs were reported among donors in an Asian-associated ancestry cluster than the roughly 640-donor mean. The authors suggested that the approach could potentially be generalized to other disease states and immunological phenotypes. In an earlier analysis of approximately 590 of the donors, most TCR beta V segments appeared in productive rearrangements about 87% or about 30% of the time, broadly matching IMGT annotations. In a later analysis, HLA-associated TCR beta chains were found to be more clonally expanded and to have lower generation probabilities than equally common non-associated chains. Most TCR sequences were seen in very few donors, while some public TCRs were found in many individuals. According to a later analysis, parvovirus B19, influenza, CMV and Epstein-Barr virus appeared linked to several top co-occurrence clusters. Some IMGT-functional V segments, including TRBV6-2 and TRBV6-3, could not be distinguished by the 87-base-pair reads and were therefore excluded. Cytomegalovirus status was reported to be diagnosed by the classifier with high specificity and sensitivity in both the original and validation cohorts. Because HLA typing was unavailable for some donors at each locus, only the typed subset was used in association tests. When HLA alleles, especially DR and DQ, strongly co-occurred, attributing TCR associations to individual alleles was difficult. A further reported finding was that TCR beta sequences accurately predicted the HLA-A and HLA-B alleles for most subjects in the first cohort. Sequencing depth was assumed to be roughly uniform across donors in the presence/absence analyses, though that assumption may not hold. A later genetic analysis associated a missense DCLRE1C variant with V-gene and J-gene trimming of TCR beta chains, and an independent cohort replicated the association. Because counts were too low, about 15 rarely observed V segments, including chromosome 9 orphons, were left out of the earlier analysis of some 640 of the donors. Only TCR beta chains were sequenced in this cohort, and the absence of alpha or paired-chain data limited detectable features. The study listed 170 or so TCR beta chains as associated with cytomegalovirus.

V and J are trimmed by 2 bases and 5 bases, and the gene matches miss 12 bases of the junction. The CDR3 spans 16 residues, from the cysteine through the phenylalanine. Just CDR3 DNA is preserved here, 48 bases in frame from base 1. CDR1 and CDR2, per the germline V gene (reference sequence), are LNHDA and SQIVND. The cohort was made up of roughly 670 healthy bone marrow donors. Cohort members were all nominally healthy when sampled, although unrecorded immune exposures were likely present. The donor tested CMV seropositive and was one of the 289 seropositive cohort members. Each donor provided a peripheral blood sample, and peripheral blood mononuclear cells were used for TCR beta sequencing. Genomic DNA extraction from the blood cell samples was performed with the Qiagen DNeasy Blood Extraction Kit. Library prep was done by the immunoSEQ multiplex PCR assay. The multiplex PCR relied on a mix of 60 forward primers for TCR Vbeta segments and 13 reverse primers for TCR Jbeta segments. The CDR3 region of rearranged TCR beta genes was amplified from genomic DNA with a multiplex PCR assay. Amplified TCR beta libraries were sequenced as 87-base-pair reads on the Illumina HiSeq System. The authors' analysis ran thus. In a later analysis, approximately 74 million unique TCR beta chains were counted across the roughly 670 repertoires, and roughly 11 million of these chains were shared by at least two donors. A nearest-neighbor algorithm error-corrected the raw reads and collapsed the reads into unique sequences, merging closely related sequences to remove PCR and sequencing errors. CDR3 sequences were aligned to IMGT reference sequences to assign V, D and J gene segments. For a sequence to be retained, at least a six-nucleotide match to both a V gene segment and a J gene segment was required. A rearrangement counted as productive if the CDR3 had no stop codons and remained in frame with V and J, and every other rearrangement counted as non-productive. Following IMGT convention, CDR3 was defined as the stretch from the second conserved V-encoded cysteine up to the conserved J-encoded phenylalanine. The earlier analysis of some 600 of the donors excluded sequences that lacked an unambiguous match to a single V gene segment. An earlier analysis of over 450 of the donors classified V segments as functional when productive rearrangements were above 56.7% and as segregating when the standard deviation between donors was above 5%. A statistical classification framework was built for diagnosing cytomegalovirus status from the catalog of TCR beta chain sequences. In a later analysis, V and J genes were assigned by comparing TCR nucleotide sequences against IMGT/GENE-DB human TR gene sequences. The TCRdist pipeline was used in a later analysis to assign CDR3 sequences and most-parsimonious VDJ recombination scenarios. In a later analysis, each TCR beta chain was defined by its CDR3 amino acid sequence together with its V-gene family, and reads without a unique V-gene family were excluded. As a way to deal with suspected cross-contamination and a sequencing artifact, a later analysis dropped hundreds of nucleotide sequences that were highly shared and had low generation probability. In a later analysis, a clonal expansion index for each public chain was calculated from normalized within-repertoire ranks of inferred template counts. In a later analysis, generation probabilities were computed using a VDJ recombination model fitted to out-of-frame rearrangements, and the results were checked against IGoR. In a later analysis, hypergeometric tests were used to score TCR-TCR, TCR-HLA and TCR-CMV co-occurrence, with a repertoire-size bias correction applied to TCR pairs. False discovery rates were estimated in a later analysis by permuting HLA or CMV assignments 20 times. In a later analysis, co-occurring TCRs were grouped with DBSCAN, and TCRdist sequence similarity was added when clustering was performed within HLA-allele-positive subsets. Repertoires with fewer than 30,000 or more than 120,000 public chains were left out of co-occurrence clustering, as were about 5 repertoires with anomalous nucleotide sharing. TCRdb carries this immuneACCESS record with in-frame sequences only. Its versions omit some clonotypes, under half of them owing to an unresolved V gene in the studies checked, with the rest unexplained. V, J and clone size are those of that table, while D and trimming were read from the DNA. Recorded for this sample are around 150,000 clones; 79% of them occurred a single time. Roughly 6.8% of the sample belongs to the ten largest clones.

The receptor's source is a man aged 50 or older in good health and CMV-seropositive. The sequencing input was PBMCs. This chain is built from TRBV19 and TRBJ2-7; the central 7 bases match TRBD2. Here is the DNA: TGTGCCAGTAGTATAAGGCCGGTGTGGCGGGAGAACGAGCAGTACTTC. It specifies CASSIRPVWRENEQYF.